The present T cell receptor (beta chain) was sequenced within a study of blood T cells in healthy people across ages. General observations from the study: Roughly linearly, TCR beta diversity per million T cells fell as age increased.

Using a J-beta primer mix together with a sample-barcoded 5' primer, a second PCR was run for roughly 6 to 12 cycles. TCRdb re-analysed the 5' RACE reads in MiXCR, keeping a single row per CDR3 protein. The table shows some 920,000 distinct CDR3 sequences, with around 54% occurring only once. In its sample, this clonotype was seen many times. Its cognate antigen is unknown. Trimming shortened V by 3 bases and J by 4 bases, and 11 bases separated the two germline ends. Germline CDR1 LGHNT, CDR2 FRNRAP. The CDR3 extends over 14 amino acids. This sequence was found in an older woman in good health. Sequencing input: blood. This chain connects TRBV12-5 to TRBJ2-3; no clear D gene. CDR3: CASGFQSSSDTQYF. The CDR3 coding sequence is TGTGCTAGTGGTTTCCAGAGTTCTTCAGATACGCAGTATTTT.